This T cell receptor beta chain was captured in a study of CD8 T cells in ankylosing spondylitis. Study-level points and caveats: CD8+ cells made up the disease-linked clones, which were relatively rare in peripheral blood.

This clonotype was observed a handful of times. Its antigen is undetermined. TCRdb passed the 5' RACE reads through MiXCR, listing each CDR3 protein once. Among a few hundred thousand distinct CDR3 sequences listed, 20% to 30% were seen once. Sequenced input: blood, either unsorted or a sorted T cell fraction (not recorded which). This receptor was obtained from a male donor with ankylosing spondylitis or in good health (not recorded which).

This CDR3 reads CASRPDRVGGYTF. The CDR3 coding sequence is TGTGCCAGCAGACCAGACAGGGTTGGAGGCTACACCTTC. This chain joins TRBV6-1 and TRBJ1-2; TRBD1 aligns across 7 bases. Germline V lookup: CDR1 MNHNS, CDR2 SASEGT. After removal of 6 bases from V and 8 bases from J, the junction contained 9 bases not matched to a gene. CDR3 size: 13 residues.